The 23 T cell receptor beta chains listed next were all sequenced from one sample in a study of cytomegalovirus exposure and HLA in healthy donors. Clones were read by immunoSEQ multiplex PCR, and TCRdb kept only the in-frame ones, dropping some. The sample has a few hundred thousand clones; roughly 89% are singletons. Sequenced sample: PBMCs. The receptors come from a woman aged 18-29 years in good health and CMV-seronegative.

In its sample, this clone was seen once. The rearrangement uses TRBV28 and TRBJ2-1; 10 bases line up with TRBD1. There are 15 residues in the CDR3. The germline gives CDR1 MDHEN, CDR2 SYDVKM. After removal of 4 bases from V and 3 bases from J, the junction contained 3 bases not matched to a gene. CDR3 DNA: TGTGCCAGCAGTTCGGACAGGGGGTACTACAATGAGCAGTTCTTC. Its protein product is CASSSDRGYYNEQFF.

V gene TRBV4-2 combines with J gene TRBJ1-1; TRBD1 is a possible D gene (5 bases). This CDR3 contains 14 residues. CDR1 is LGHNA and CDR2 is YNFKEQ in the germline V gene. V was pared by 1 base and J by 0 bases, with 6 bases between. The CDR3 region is CASSQAGLNTEAFF. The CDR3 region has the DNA TGTGCCAGCAGCCAAGCAGGGTTGAACACTGAAGCTTTCTTT.

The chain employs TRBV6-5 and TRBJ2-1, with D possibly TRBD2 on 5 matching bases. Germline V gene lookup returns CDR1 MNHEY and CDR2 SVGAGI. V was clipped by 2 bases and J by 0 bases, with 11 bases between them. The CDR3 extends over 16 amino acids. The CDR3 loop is CASSYRTPSSYNEQFF. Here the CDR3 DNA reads TGTGCCAGCAGTTACAGGACTCCGAGCTCCTACAATGAGCAGTTCTTC.

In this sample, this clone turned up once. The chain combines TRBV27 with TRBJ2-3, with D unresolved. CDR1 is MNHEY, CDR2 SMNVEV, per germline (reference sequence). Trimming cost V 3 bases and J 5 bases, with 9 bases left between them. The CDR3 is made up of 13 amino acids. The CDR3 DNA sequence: TGTGCCAGCAGTTTTCAGGTTCAAGATACGCAGTATTTT. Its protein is CASSFQVQDTQYF.

CDR3 region: CASRVTAMNTEAFF. As DNA, the CDR3 is TGTGCCAGCAGGGTGACTGCGATGAACACTGAAGCTTTCTTT. The chain is built from TRBV11-2 and TRBJ1-1; D is undetermined. V was shortened by 6 bases and J by 0 bases, with 11 bases between the two germline ends. CDR3 size: 14 residues. Germline V gives CDR1 SGHAT, CDR2 FQNNGV.

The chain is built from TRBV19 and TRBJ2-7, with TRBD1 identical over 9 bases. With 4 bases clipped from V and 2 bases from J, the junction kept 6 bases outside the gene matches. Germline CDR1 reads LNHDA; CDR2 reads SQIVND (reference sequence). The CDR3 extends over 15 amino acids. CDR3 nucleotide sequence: TGTGCCAGTAGTACCTACAGGGGGCTCGCCTACGAGCAGTACTTC. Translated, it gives CASSTYRGLAYEQYF.

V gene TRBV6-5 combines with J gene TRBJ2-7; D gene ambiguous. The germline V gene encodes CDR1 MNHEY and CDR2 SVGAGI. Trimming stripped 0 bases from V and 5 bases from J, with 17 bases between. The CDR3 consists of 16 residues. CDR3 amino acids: CASSYSRPSLRDEQYF. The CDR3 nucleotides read TGTGCCAGCAGTTACTCGAGGCCCTCCCTCCGCGACGAGCAGTACTTC.

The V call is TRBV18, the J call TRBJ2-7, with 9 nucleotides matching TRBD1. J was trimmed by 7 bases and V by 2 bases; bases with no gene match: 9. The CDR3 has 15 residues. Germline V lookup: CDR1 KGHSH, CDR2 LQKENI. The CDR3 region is CASSPDRGASWEQYF. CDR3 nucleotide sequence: TGTGCCAGCTCACCAGACAGGGGGGCCTCCTGGGAGCAGTACTTC.

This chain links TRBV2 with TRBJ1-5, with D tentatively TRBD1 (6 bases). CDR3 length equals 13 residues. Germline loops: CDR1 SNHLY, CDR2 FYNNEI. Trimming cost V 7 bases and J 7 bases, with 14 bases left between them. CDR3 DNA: TGTGCCAGCACAAGGGGGAAGGAACAGCCCCAGCATTTT. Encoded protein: CASTRGKEQPQHF.

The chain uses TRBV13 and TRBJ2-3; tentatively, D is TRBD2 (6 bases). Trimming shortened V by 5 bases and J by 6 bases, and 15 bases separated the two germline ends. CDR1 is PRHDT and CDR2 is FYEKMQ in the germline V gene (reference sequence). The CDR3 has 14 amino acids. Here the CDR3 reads CASSLGTPQDTQYF. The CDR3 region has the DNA TGTGCCAGCAGCCTCGGGACTCCCCAGGATACGCAGTATTTT.

The CDR3 loop reads CASSQTGVRSYNEQFF. The CDR3 DNA is TGTGCCAGCAGTCAGACAGGGGTTCGGTCCTACAATGAGCAGTTCTTC. The V call is TRBV27, the J call TRBJ2-1; 8 bases line up with TRBD1. V gave up 5 bases and J gave up 1 base; unmatched junction bases: 7. The CDR3 runs to 16 residues. Germline V lookup: CDR1 MNHEY, CDR2 SMNVEV (reference sequence).

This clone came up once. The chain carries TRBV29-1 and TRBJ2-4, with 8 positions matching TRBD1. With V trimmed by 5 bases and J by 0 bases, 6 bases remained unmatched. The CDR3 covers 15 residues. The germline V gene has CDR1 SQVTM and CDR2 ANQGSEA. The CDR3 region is CSVQDRALAKNIQYF. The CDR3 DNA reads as TGCAGCGTTCAGGACAGGGCCCTAGCCAAAAACATTCAGTACTTC.

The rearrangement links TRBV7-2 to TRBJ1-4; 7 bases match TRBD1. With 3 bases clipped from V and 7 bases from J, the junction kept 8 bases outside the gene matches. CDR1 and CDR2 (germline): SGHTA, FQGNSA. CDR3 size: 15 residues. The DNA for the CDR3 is TGTGCCAGCAGCTTGGGGACAGTAGTAGGTGAAAAACTGTTTTTT. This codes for CASSLGTVVGEKLFF. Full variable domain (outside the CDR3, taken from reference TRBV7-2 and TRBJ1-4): GAGVSQSPSNKVTEKGKDVELRCDPISGHTALYWYRQSLGQGLEFLIYFQGNSAPDKSGLPSDRFSAERTGGSVSTLTIQRTQQEDSAVYLCASSLGTVVGEKLFFGSGTQLSVL.

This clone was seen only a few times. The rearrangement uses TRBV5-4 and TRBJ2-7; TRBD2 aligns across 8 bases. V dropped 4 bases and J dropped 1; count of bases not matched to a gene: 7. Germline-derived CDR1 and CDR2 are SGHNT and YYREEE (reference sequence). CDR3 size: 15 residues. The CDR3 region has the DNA TGTGCCAGCAGCCCAGCCGGGACTAGGTCCTACGAGCAGTACTTC. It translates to CASSPAGTRSYEQYF.

The CDR3, as DNA: TGTGCCAGCAGTGCGGGGGAGCAGTACTTC. As protein: CASSAGEQYF. The genes are TRBV6-1 and TRBJ2-7; perhaps TRBD2 as D (5 bases). CDR1 and CDR2 (germline): MNHNS, SASEGT. The CDR3 contains 10 residues. Trimming pared 4 bases from V and 7 bases from J, leaving 5 bases between.

CDR3 coding DNA: TGTGCCAGCAGTTTTAGAGACAGACAAGAGACCCAGTACTTC. Residues: CASSFRDRQETQYF. The gene calls are TRBV28 and TRBJ2-5, with D tentatively TRBD1 (5 bases). V was cut by 3 bases and J by 2 bases, with 10 bases left in between. Germline CDR1 MDHEN, CDR2 SYDVKM. The CDR3 consists of 14 residues.

CDR3 DNA: TGTGCCAGCACCGCCCTAGGGGGCCCGAGCTCCTACGAGCAGTACTTC. Amino acid sequence: CASTALGGPSSYEQYF. V is TRBV28 and J is TRBJ2-7, with TRBD1 matching over 7 bases. V dropped 7 bases and J dropped 0; count of bases not matched to a gene: 12. Germline lookup yields CDR1 MDHEN and CDR2 SYDVKM. CDR3 length: 16 amino acids.

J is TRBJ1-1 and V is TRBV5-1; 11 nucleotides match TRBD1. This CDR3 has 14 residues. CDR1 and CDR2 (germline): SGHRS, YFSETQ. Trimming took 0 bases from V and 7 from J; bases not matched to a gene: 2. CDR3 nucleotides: TGCGCCAGCAGCTTGGCGGGACAGGGGGTTGAAGCTTTCTTT. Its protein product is CASSLAGQGVEAFF.

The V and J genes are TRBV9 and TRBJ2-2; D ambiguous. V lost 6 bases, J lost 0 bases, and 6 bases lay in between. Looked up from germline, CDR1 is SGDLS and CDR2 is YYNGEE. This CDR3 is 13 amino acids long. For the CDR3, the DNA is TGTGCCAGCACCGTTACGAACACCGGGGAGCTGTTTTTT. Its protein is CASTVTNTGELFF. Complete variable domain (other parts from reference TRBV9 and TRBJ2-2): DSGVTQTPKHLITATGQRVTLRCSPRSGDLSVYWYQQSLDQGLQFLIQYYNGEERAKGNILERFSAQQFPDLHSELNLSSLELGDSALYFCASTVTNTGELFFGEGSRLTVL.

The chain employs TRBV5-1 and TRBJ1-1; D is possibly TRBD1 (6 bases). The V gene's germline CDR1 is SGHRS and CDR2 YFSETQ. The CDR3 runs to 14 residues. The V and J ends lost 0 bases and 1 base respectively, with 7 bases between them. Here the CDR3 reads CASSLGGQNTEAFF. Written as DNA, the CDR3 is TGCGCCAGCAGCTTGGGGGGACAGAACACTGAAGCTTTCTTT.

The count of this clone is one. The CDR3 protein is CASSLSKYEQYF. CDR3 sequence (DNA): TGTGCCAGCAGCCTAAGCAAATACGAGCAGTACTTC. The chain combines TRBV13 with TRBJ2-7; D call uncertain. V lost 5 bases, J lost 4 bases, and 9 bases lay in between. There are 12 residues in the CDR3. Germline assignment: CDR1 PRHDT and CDR2 FYEKMQ (reference sequence).

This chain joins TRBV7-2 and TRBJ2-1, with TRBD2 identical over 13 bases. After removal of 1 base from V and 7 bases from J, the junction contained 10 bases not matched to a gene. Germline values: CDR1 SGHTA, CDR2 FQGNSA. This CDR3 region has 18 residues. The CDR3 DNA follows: TGTGCCAGCAGCTTAGACAGACTAGCGGGAGGTGGTTGGAATGAGCAGTTCTTC. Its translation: CASSLDRLAGGGWNEQFF.

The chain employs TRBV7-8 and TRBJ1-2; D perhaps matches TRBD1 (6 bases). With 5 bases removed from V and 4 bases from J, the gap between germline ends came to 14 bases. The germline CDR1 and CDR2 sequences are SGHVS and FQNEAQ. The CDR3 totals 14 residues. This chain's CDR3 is CASSLQQGVYGYTF. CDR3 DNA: TGTGCCAGCAGCCTTCAACAGGGAGTCTATGGCTACACCTTC.